The sequence of this TCR beta chain was determined in a study of cytomegalovirus exposure and HLA in healthy donors (dated by TCRdb to 2017 to 2019). In terms of the full investigation: An earlier analysis of approximately 640 of the donors reported about 250 Gb of sequence data and more than 90 million unique TCR beta sequences from 150 million to 200 million T cells. Both class I and class II loci were covered by HLA typing, at four-digit resolution. In an earlier analysis of a few hundred of the donors, high-throughput TCR beta sequencing was used to judge whether each TCR beta V gene segment behaved as functional or pseudogenic. Donor age, sex, ethnicity and CMV serostatus were compiled together with the repertoire data. To predict cytomegalovirus infection status, the study combined high-throughput TCR immunosequencing, statistical association of individual TCRs with disease status, and machine learning. A later analysis re-analyzed previously published TCR beta repertoires from several hundred donors and added high-resolution HLA genotyping to study TCR occurrence patterns. All discovery cohort repertoires had been generated on a single sequencing platform. The genetic ancestry cluster associated with self-reported Caucasian donors included about 84% of the 350 to 500 genotyped donors. An early release covering around 630 HLA-typed donors comprised about 290 gigabases of sequencing data and 85 million to 100 million unique TCR sequences. The study used immunosequencing to profile the T cell repertoires of about 670 subjects and linked those repertoires to cytomegalovirus serostatus. Typing coverage varied by locus: about 620-630 donors for A, B, C, DRB1 and DQB1; roughly 500 for DQA1; approximately 610 for DPA1; roughly 470 for DPB1. Several DR-DQ haplotypes were handled as single units for association and clustering because linkage in the cohort was strong. Rather than using new phenotypic data, the later analysis identified candidate immune exposures from TCR beta sequences and from how often those sequences occurred across donors. In addition to the first cohort of 650 to 800 subjects, a separate validation cohort of about 120 different subjects was used. A later genetic analysis took genome-wide SNP genotypes for about three fifths of the 666 donors and used that subset as a discovery cohort. The study aimed to test whether cataloging public T cell receptors could reveal signatures of past pathogen exposure. On average, roughly 250,000 unique TCR beta nucleotide sequences were sequenced per donor among more than 350 genotyped donors of the cohort, with 15% to 20% of those sequences being non-productive. The investigation overall reported the following: A later genetic analysis reported fewer N-insertions in productive TCRs among donors in an Asian-associated ancestry cluster than the roughly 690-donor mean. Assigning TCR associations to individual alleles was difficult when HLA alleles, especially DR and DQ, strongly co-occurred. Because counts were too low, roughly 18 rarely observed V segments, including chromosome 9 orphons, were left out of the earlier analysis of roughly 600 of the donors. Most CMV-associated TCR beta chains appeared to be HLA-restricted in a later analysis, and the HLA associations seemed to be driven largely by CMV exposure. HLA typing was unavailable for some donors at each locus, so association tests used only the typed subset. In a later analysis, TCR association rates were found to vary across HLA loci, with the most associated TCRs seen for DRB1 alleles and the fewest for HLA-C alleles. The sequencing pipeline was judged likely to have produced a cluster of highly shared sequence variants as a technical artifact. The only immune exposure information available for the cohort was CMV serostatus. According to the authors, the approach could potentially be generalized to other disease states and immunological phenotypes. In an earlier analysis of 587 of the donors, most TCR beta V segments appeared in productive rearrangements about 87% or about 30% of the time, broadly matching IMGT annotations. Correlated functional status among segregating V segments might be attributable to linkage disequilibrium, but an unknown experimental factor could not be ruled out. In vitro tests confirmed that a few of the cytomegalovirus-associated TCR beta chains recognize cytomegalovirus antigens. Presence/absence analyses assumed roughly uniform sequencing depth across donors, an assumption that may not hold. Compared with equally common non-associated chains, HLA-associated TCR beta chains in a later analysis were more clonally expanded and had lower generation probabilities. The study gave a list of 150 to 200 TCR beta chains associated with cytomegalovirus. At a false discovery rate of 0.05, a later analysis linked some 17,000 TCR beta sequences to specific HLA alleles. V-gene and J-gene trimming of TCR beta chains was associated with a missense DCLRE1C variant in a later genetic analysis, and the association was replicated in an independent cohort. A further reported finding was that TCR beta sequences accurately predicted the HLA-A and HLA-B alleles for most subjects in the first cohort. Most TCR sequences were seen in very few donors, while some public TCRs were found in many individuals. Because the 87-base-pair reads could not distinguish some IMGT-functional V segments, including TRBV6-2 and TRBV6-3, those segments were excluded. The cohort was sequenced for TCR beta chains only, and without alpha or paired-chain data the features that could be detected were limited. According to a later analysis, parvovirus B19, influenza, CMV and Epstein-Barr virus appeared linked to several top co-occurrence clusters. The classifier was reported to diagnose cytomegalovirus status with high specificity and sensitivity in both the original and validation cohorts.

This clone occurred a few times. Its recognized antigen is unknown. No base quality values were provided; no much bigger clone lies one nucleotide off. Library method: the immunoSEQ multiplex PCR assay. For the multiplex PCR, a mixture combining 60 forward primers for TCR Vbeta segments and 13 reverse primers for TCR Jbeta segments was used. Amplification of the CDR3 region of rearranged TCR beta genes was performed with a multiplex PCR assay on genomic DNA. On the Illumina HiSeq System, the amplified TCR beta libraries were sequenced as 87-base-pair reads. Per the source publication's procedure: In a later analysis, some 80 million unique TCR beta chains were counted across the approximately 640 repertoires, and roughly 11 million of these chains were shared by at least two donors. A nearest-neighbor algorithm error-corrected the raw reads and collapsed the reads into unique sequences, merging closely related sequences to remove PCR and sequencing errors. To assign V, D and J gene segments, CDR3 sequences were aligned to IMGT reference sequences. Each retained sequence needed at least a six-nucleotide match to both a V gene segment and a J gene segment. A rearrangement counted as productive if the CDR3 had no stop codons and remained in frame with V and J, and every other rearrangement counted as non-productive. Following IMGT convention, CDR3 was defined as the stretch from the second conserved V-encoded cysteine up to the conserved J-encoded phenylalanine. The earlier analysis of 500 to 600 of the donors excluded sequences that lacked an unambiguous match to a single V gene segment. In an earlier analysis of approximately 500 of the donors, a V segment was called functional when productive rearrangements were above 56.7%, and segregating when the standard deviation between donors exceeded 5%. A statistical classification framework was built to diagnose cytomegalovirus status from the catalog of TCR beta chain sequences. A later analysis assigned V and J genes by comparing TCR nucleotide sequences with IMGT/GENE-DB human TR gene sequences. The TCRdist pipeline was used in a later analysis to assign CDR3 sequences and most-parsimonious VDJ recombination scenarios. In a later analysis, each TCR beta chain was defined by its CDR3 amino acid sequence together with its V-gene family, and reads without a unique V-gene family were excluded. To address suspected cross-contamination and a sequencing artifact, a later analysis removed 550 to 750 highly shared, low-generation-probability nucleotide sequences. In a later analysis, a clonal expansion index for each public chain was calculated from normalized within-repertoire ranks of inferred template counts. A later analysis computed generation probabilities with a VDJ recombination model fitted to out-of-frame rearrangements, and checked the results against IGoR. Hypergeometric tests were used in a later analysis to score TCR-TCR, TCR-HLA and TCR-CMV co-occurrence, with a repertoire-size bias correction applied to the TCR pairs. To estimate false discovery rates, a later analysis permuted the HLA or CMV assignments 20 times. A later analysis grouped co-occurring TCRs with DBSCAN, adding TCRdist sequence similarity when clustering within HLA-allele-positive subsets. Repertoires with fewer than 30,000 or more than 120,000 public chains were left out of co-occurrence clustering, as were five repertoires with anomalous nucleotide sharing. TCRdb re-hosts the immuneACCESS table, in-frame sequences only. Its copies lack some clones; in the studies checked, an unresolved V gene accounts for under half of them, and the cause for the rest is not known. V and J calls and clone size are those listed in that table; D and trimming were worked out from the DNA. The sample records approximately 170,000 clones, approximately 80% of which are singletons. Jointly, the top ten make up about 2.5% of the sample.

In total, more than 500 healthy bone marrow donors made up the cohort. At the time of sampling, all cohort members were nominally healthy, though unrecorded immune exposures were likely present. The donor was CMV seronegative and was included in the group of a few hundred seronegative cohort members. Each donor provided a peripheral blood sample, and peripheral blood mononuclear cells were used for TCR beta sequencing. The Qiagen DNeasy Blood Extraction Kit was used to extract genomic DNA from the blood cell samples. The CDR3, from cysteine to phenylalanine, totals 15 residues. Kept here is only the CDR3 DNA, which spans 45 bases and is read in frame from base 1. CDR1 is given as SGHDT and CDR2 as YYEEEE, both from the germline V gene. V sheds 3 bases and J sheds 0 bases, leaving 10 bases between their ends.

What was sequenced was PBMCs. The receptor was derived from a woman aged 45-65 years in good health and CMV-seronegative. The chain employs TRBV5-6 and TRBJ1-5; tentative D gene TRBD1, with 6 bases matching. The CDR3 has the sequence CASSSQGPSNQPQHF. Here is the DNA: TGTGCCAGCAGCTCACAGGGCCCTAGCAATCAGCCCCAGCATTTT.